This T cell receptor beta chain is drawn from a study of T cells in Graves' hyperthyroidism and ophthalmopathy. Notes on the study in general: The majority of expanded thyroid clonotypes above 0.001 also appeared in blood.

It was RNA transcripts that yielded the amplified TCR beta CDR3 regions. HTBI primers were used for first-round RT-PCR of the TCR CDR3. TCRdb itself ran the multiplex PCR reads through MiXCR, one entry per CDR3 protein. The table includes approximately 630,000 distinct CDR3 sequences, 16% detected once. For this clonotype: Its antigen is currently unknown.

CDR3 length equals 13 residues. After removal of 4 bases from V and 8 bases from J, the junction contained 3 bases not matched to a gene. Germline loops: CDR1 SGHDN, CDR2 FVKESK. Among the patients, aged 18 to 65, hyperthyroidism was newly diagnosed and had lasted under 2 months. Sequences were obtained from blood. The sequence was obtained from a woman in her twenties or thirties with Graves' hyperthyroidism. This chain joins TRBV14 and TRBJ1-4, with 8 bases lining up with TRBD1. Here the CDR3 DNA reads TGTGCCAGCAGCCCCTGGACAGGGGAAAAACTGTTTTTT. Amino acid sequence: CASSPWTGEKLFF.